This is a list of T cell receptor beta chains from one sample in a study of T cell repertoires in cytomegalovirus infection. Their target antigens are unknown. TCRdb used MiXCR to reprocess the reads, holding one entry per CDR3 protein. The sample has about 920,000 distinct CDR3 sequences, around 29% seen once; the top ten hold over 13%. Material: cultured CD8+ T cells from PBMCs, obtained from culture after CMV antigen stimulation. These receptors all stem from a human donor in good health (CMV status not recorded). Some clones in this sample may be carry-over from other donors' samples. Each CDR3 is given with its conserved first and last residue. A D gene is named only where the DNA matches it firmly. For some rows the clone size is stated as once, few or many, or as a class when expanded; others skip it.

V gene,D gene,clone size,J gene,CDR3 DNA,CDR3 protein
TRBV10-3,.,.,TRBJ1-1,TGTGCCATCAGACTACAGGAAATAGGAACTGAAGCTTTCTTT,CAIRLQEIGTEAFF
TRBV6-5,.,.,TRBJ1-2,TGTGCCAGCAGCCCTTGGATGGGGGAGGGGTATGGCTACACCTTC,CASSPWMGEGYGYTF
TRBV6-6,TRBD1,.,TRBJ2-3,TGTGCCAGCAGTTATATTATTTCGGACAGGGCAGATACGCAGTATTTT,CASSYIISDRADTQYF
TRBV7-6,.,.,TRBJ1-2,TGTGCCAGCAGTTCCTCGACGGGCTCTAACTATGGCTACACCTTC,CASSSSTGSNYGYTF
TRBV7-6,TRBD2,many,TRBJ2-1,TGTGCCAGCAGCCCCACGGGGGGGGCTGTTAATGAGCAGTTCTTC,CASSPTGGAVNEQFF
TRBV4-3,.,.,TRBJ1-2,TGCGCCTCCAACCCGGGACCCCAACCTGGTGCTGGCTACACCTTC,CASNPGPQPGAGYTF
TRBV19,.,.,TRBJ1-1,TGTGCCATGGTGCAGGGCGTTGAAGCTTTCTTT,CAMVQGVEAFF
TRBV6-1,TRBD1,many,TRBJ1-5,TGTGCCAGCAGTCCCCGGGACAGGGCCCGCAATCAGCCCCAGCATTTT,CASSPRDRARNQPQHF
TRBV20-1,.,.,TRBJ1-6,TGCAGTGCTAGAGGGGGGGGGCCCCTCTCCTATAATTCACCCCTCCACTTT,CSARGGGPLSYNSPLHF
TRBV6-5,.,.,TRBJ2-5,TGTGCCAGCAGTTACGGACGGGAGACCCAGTACTTC,CASSYGRETQYF
TRBV14,.,.,TRBJ2-1,TGTGCCAGCAGCCAGGATGAGCAGTTCTTC,CASSQDEQFF
TRBV4-3,TRBD1,.,TRBJ2-1,TGCGCCAGCAGCCACCAACAGGGGAGTTACAATGAGCAGTTCTTC,CASSHQQGSYNEQFF
TRBV7-6,TRBD1,.,TRBJ2-3,TGTGCCAGCAGCTTAGCCCGGACAGGGGGCGAGAGCACAGATACGCAGTATTTT,CASSLARTGGESTDTQYF
TRBV7-6,.,.,TRBJ2-1,TGTGCCAGCAGCGCCTCGGGTGGGTTGTGTGGTGAGCAGTTCTTC,CASSASGGLCGEQFF
TRBV19,.,.,TRBJ1-5,TGTGCCAGTAGTATCCCCCTGACAGCCACCTCTCAGCCCCAGCATTTT,CASSIPLTATSQPQHF
TRBV27,.,few,TRBJ2-1,TGTGCCAGCAGTTTCCGCTGGGGTTGGGATGAGCAGTTCTTC,CASSFRWGWDEQFF
TRBV12-3/TRBV12-4,.,few,TRBJ1-2,TGTGCCAGCAGCCCGGACCCGATCGGAGCCTATGGCTACACCTTC,CASSPDPIGAYGYTF
TRBV7-3,.,.,TRBJ2-1,TGTGCCAGCAGCCAAAGTGCAGGGTGGGGACACAATGAGCAGTTCTTC,CASSQSAGWGHNEQFF
TRBV12-3/TRBV12-4,.,.,TRBJ2-7,TGTGCCAGCAGTTTAAACAGTCACTACGAGCAGTACTTC,CASSLNSHYEQYF
TRBV7-2,TRBD1,many,TRBJ2-5,TGTGCCAGCAGTTTAGGACAGGTCATTGTGGCCCAGTACTTC,CASSLGQVIVAQYF
TRBV25-1,TRBD1,few,TRBJ1-6,TGTGCCAGCACTACTGACAGGGACAATTCACCCCTCCACTTT,CASTTDRDNSPLHF
TRBV6-1,.,.,TRBJ2-5,TGTGCCAGCAGTCGAACTAGGTTTGAGACCCAGTACTTC,CASSRTRFETQYF
TRBV7-8,TRBD1,many,TRBJ2-5,TGTGCCAGCAGCTTAACAGGGGGCAGCGGAGAGACCCAGTACTTC,CASSLTGGSGETQYF
TRBV5-1,.,.,TRBJ2-1,TGCGCCAGCAGCTTGGACGCAAGAAAGGTTGAGCAGTTCTTC,CASSLDARKVEQFF
TRBV6-2/TRBV6-3,TRBD2,few,TRBJ2-1,TGTGCCAGCAGTCAAGGACTAGCTGGTGAGCAGTTCTTC,CASSQGLAGEQFF
TRBV18,.,few,TRBJ2-1,TGTGCCAGCTCACCACAAAAGGGATCAACCTACAATGAGCAGTTCTTC,CASSPQKGSTYNEQFF
TRBV19,.,.,TRBJ1-2,TGTGCCAGTAGTATAAAAGGGCGGTTGGAGGACGGCTACACCTTC,CASSIKGRLEDGYTF
TRBV10-3,TRBD2,.,TRBJ2-1,TGTGCCACCCGCGGTGCGGGGGGTTACAATGAGCAGTTCTTC,CATRGAGGYNEQFF
TRBV11-3,TRBD1,many,TRBJ2-3,TGTGCCAGCAGCTCGCGGACAGGGCCCACAGATACGCAGTATTTT,CASSSRTGPTDTQYF
TRBV5-1,TRBD1,few,TRBJ2-1,TGCGCCAGCAGCTCACCCAGGACAGGGGGCTTTTATGAGCAGTTCTTC,CASSSPRTGGFYEQFF
TRBV3-1,.,.,TRBJ2-2,TGTGCCAGCAGCCCCCTCCAGACGGGGAACACCGGGGAGCTGTTTTTT,CASSPLQTGNTGELFF
TRBV7-2,.,many,TRBJ1-2,TGTGCCAGCAGCCTCCCCCGGGACACCCTTAACTATGGCTACACCTTC,CASSLPRDTLNYGYTF
TRBV27,.,few,TRBJ2-7,TGTGTCAGCAGTGCGTCCGGGGGCTGGGAGCAGTACTTC,CVSSASGGWEQYF
TRBV9,TRBD1,.,TRBJ1-2,TGTGCCAGCAGCAACAGGGGTCCGCGTGGCTACACCTTC,CASSNRGPRGYTF
TRBV15,.,.,TRBJ1-3,TGTGCCACCAGCGTGGGGCGAGGAGGTGGAAACACCATATATTTT,CATSVGRGGGNTIYF
TRBV7-8,TRBD2,many,TRBJ2-7,TGTGCCAGCAGCCCCCGGACTAGCGGGGACTACGAGCAGTACTTC,CASSPRTSGDYEQYF
TRBV11-3,TRBD1,.,TRBJ2-1,TGTGCCAGCAGCTTCAGACAGGGAATAAGCCCCTACAATGAGCAGTTCTTC,CASSFRQGISPYNEQFF
TRBV6-6,.,.,TRBJ1-5,TGTGCCAGCAAACCGGGACGATCCCAGCCCCAGCATTTT,CASKPGRSQPQHF
TRBV12-3/TRBV12-4,.,.,TRBJ1-5,TGTGCCAGCAGCTCCGACAGGAACTATCAGCCCCAGCATTTT,CASSSDRNYQPQHF
TRBV7-3,.,few,TRBJ1-1,TGTGCCAGCAGCGCCTCGGGACAGAACACTGAAGCTTTCTTT,CASSASGQNTEAFF
TRBV19,.,few,TRBJ2-2,TGTGCCAGTAGTATACAAGGGGAGAACACCGGGGAGCTGTTTTTT,CASSIQGENTGELFF
TRBV7-9,.,.,TRBJ1-1,TGTGCCAGCAGTCCCGTAATGGGGGGGATGAACACTGAAGCTTTCTTT,CASSPVMGGMNTEAFF
TRBV28,.,many,TRBJ2-1,TGTGCCAGCAGTTTTGGCGGGAAGCCCTACAATGAGCAGTTCTTC,CASSFGGKPYNEQFF
TRBV12-3/TRBV12-4,.,.,TRBJ1-2,TGTGCCGGCAGTTCCTTGGTGGGGGATGGCTACACCTTC,CAGSSLVGDGYTF
TRBV7-9,TRBD1,few,TRBJ1-1,TGTGCCAGCAGCTCAGACAGGGCTGAAGCTTTCTTT,CASSSDRAEAFF
TRBV7-2,TRBD1,many,TRBJ1-6,TGTGCCAGCAGCTTCGGACAGGCCGATTCACCCCTCCACTTT,CASSFGQADSPLHF
TRBV12-3/TRBV12-4,.,.,TRBJ1-1,TGTGCCAGCAGTTTGTACGAAGCTTTCTTT,CASSLYEAFF
TRBV7-9,TRBD2,few,TRBJ2-7,TGTGCCAGCAGCTTGGGGGGGACTAGCGGGGGGTTTCGTCGGGACTACGAGCAGTACTTC,CASSLGGTSGGFRRDYEQYF
TRBV29-1,.,.,TRBJ2-7,TGCAGCGTTGAACTCAAAGACCCCCTAATGCAGTACTTC,CSVELKDPLMQYF
TRBV7-9,.,many,TRBJ2-7,TGTGCCAGCAGCTTAGGGGCTAACTACGAGCAGTACTTC,CASSLGANYEQYF
TRBV20-1,TRBD2,.,TRBJ2-7,TGCAGTGCTAGAGGGGGTATGGCGGGGGCCTACGAGCAGTACTTC,CSARGGMAGAYEQYF
TRBV7-3,TRBD1,many,TRBJ1-1,TGTGCCAGCAGCTCCGGACAGGGGGCTTATGACACTGAAGCTTTCTTT,CASSSGQGAYDTEAFF
TRBV11-3,TRBD2,.,TRBJ2-5,TGTGCCAGCAGCTCCTCTAGCGGGGGGAACCCCCGGGAGACCCAGTACTTC,CASSSSSGGNPRETQYF
TRBV27,.,.,TRBJ2-1,TGTGCCAGCAGTTTTATGTCCCCCAAGCACTACAATGAGCAGTTCTTC,CASSFMSPKHYNEQFF
TRBV2,.,.,TRBJ1-3,TGTGCCAGCAATTATATTGATGGATCGACAGAAAACACCATATATTTT,CASNYIDGSTENTIYF
TRBV2,.,.,TRBJ2-1,TGTGCCAGCATCCCTCCAAGGGGGGCTTACAATGAGCAGTTCTTC,CASIPPRGAYNEQFF
TRBV27,TRBD2,few,TRBJ2-5,TGTGCCAGCAGACCTCGGGGGGACGAGACCCAGTACTTC,CASRPRGDETQYF